The table lists the clone carrying this T cell receptor (beta chain) with a few counts. Antigen specificity is unknown. TCRdb re-called the RACE reads through MiXCR, storing one row per CDR3 protein. This sample yields approximately 84,000 distinct CDR3 sequences, of which around a tenth are seen a single time; around 1.6% belongs to the top ten. The sample originates from a study of human T cells and chemical hapten exposure. Overall study: The patient population, which was mostly female, had alopecia areata, totalis or universalis. Slight volume differences across pooled libraries mainly accounted for varying per-sample TCR yields. Study-wide points: Controls had significantly fewer large CDR3 similarity clusters than were formed by expanded TCRs.

Time point defined: patch test 2, 6 weeks after DPC sensitization. The treatment is: therapeutic diphenylcyclopropenone sensitization with weekly scalp DPC. The source was whole blood, collected in connection with sensitization to the hapten diphenylcyclopropenone (DPC). This TCR was recovered from a young man with alopecia areata. Some clones in this sample may be carry-over from other donors' samples.

CDR3 region: CASSLGPQYQETQYF. In DNA, the CDR3 is TGTGCCAGCAGCTTGGGCCCCCAGTACCAAGAGACCCAGTACTTC. This sequence joins TRBV7-9 and TRBJ2-5; unclear D gene. Germline V gene sequence: CDR1 SEHNR, CDR2 FQNEAQ (reference sequence). V was trimmed by 3 bases and J by 0 bases, leaving 11 bases between them. This CDR3 is 15 amino acids long.